The 14 T cell receptor beta chains below come from one sample, sequenced in a study of OX40 agonist ivuxolimab in advanced cancers. Some clones are missing from TCRdb's copy, which holds only in-frame ones; the method was immunoSEQ multiplex PCR. The sample shows 43,000 or so clones, roughly 86% of them seen only once. The specimen comprised CD4+ or CD8+ T cells sorted from blood, sampled in a trial of the OX40 agonist ivuxolimab. The receptors come from an adult with an advanced solid tumor such as melanoma, head and neck, liver or kidney cancer.

This chain links TRBV19 with TRBJ2-3; either TRBD1 or TRBD2 may supply D (5 bases each). The CDR3 is 17 residues long. From germline, CDR1 is LNHDA and CDR2 SQIVND (reference sequence). V was shortened by 3 bases and J by 1 base, with 17 bases between the two germline ends. Here the CDR3 DNA reads TGTGCCAGTAGTATCGGCACCGGGGCCAGGGGCACAGATACGCAGTATTTT. It is translated as CASSIGTGARGTDTQYF.

The rearrangement links TRBV5-4 to TRBJ2-7, with 9 bases aligning to TRBD2. The length of the CDR3 is 15 residues. V was pared by 2 bases and J by 0 bases, with 3 bases of the junction left unmatched. Germline assignment: CDR1 SGHNT and CDR2 YYREEE (reference sequence). The CDR3 spells CASSFSGSRSYEQYF. The CDR3 DNA sequence: TGTGCCAGCAGCTTTAGCGGGAGCCGCTCCTACGAGCAGTACTTC. Full variable domain (missing parts from reference TRBV5-4 and TRBJ2-7): ETGVTQSPTHLIKTRGQQVTLRCSSQSGHNTVSWYQQALGQGPQFIFQYYREEENGRGNFPPRFSGLQFPNYSSELNVNALELDDSALYLCASSFSGSRSYEQYFGPGTRLTVT.

This chain joins TRBV21-1 and TRBJ2-3; no DNA check was done on the table's D call, TRBD2. TRBV21-1 corresponds to a pseudogene. CDR3 size: 15 residues. CDR3 sequence: CASSKRVEKTDTQYF. CDR3 in DNA: TGTGCCAGCAGCAAGAGGGTCGAGAAAACAGATACGCAGTATTTT.

The gene calls are TRBV2 and TRBJ2-7; D perhaps matches TRBD1 (5 bases). Germline V gene data show CDR1 as SNHLY and CDR2 as FYNNEI. This CDR3 region has 15 residues. Trimming pared 3 bases from V and 2 bases from J, leaving 14 bases between. The CDR3 protein is CASSEARVKTYEQYF. CDR3 in DNA: TGTGCCAGCAGTGAGGCCAGGGTTAAGACCTACGAGCAGTACTTC.

The CDR3 sequence: CASSLNADTLQYF. CDR3 sequence (DNA): TGTGCCAGCAGCTTAAACGCGGACACCTTGCAGTACTTC. This sequence joins TRBV7-3 and TRBJ2-7, with D perhaps matching TRBD1 (5 bases). Trimming shortened V by 1 base and J by 9 bases, and 13 bases separated the two germline ends. The CDR3 spans 13 residues. Germline V gene lookup returns CDR1 SGHTA and CDR2 FQGTGA.

This clone occurred a few times. The chain employs TRBV23-1 and TRBJ1-6; D might be TRBD1 (6 bases). TRBV23-1 is an open reading frame whose function is uncertain. The length of the CDR3 is 18 residues. V shed 4 bases and J shed 14 bases, with 30 bases lying between them. The CDR3 nucleotides read TGCGCCAGCAGTCTTCCCATCAGCCGCAGGGAGGGGGGGATCACCCTCCACTTT. Encoded protein: CASSLPISRREGGITLHF.

The chain employs TRBV11-3 and TRBJ2-2; no clear D gene. Germline V gene data show CDR1 as SGHNT and CDR2 as YENEEA. This CDR3 has 14 amino acids. Trimming left V 4 bases short and J 6 bases short, with 12 bases between. The CDR3 nucleotides are TGTGCCAGCAGCTCGAGTTCTTGGGCCGGGGAGCTGTTTTTT. Translated, it gives CASSSSSWAGELFF.

The chain joins TRBV28 to TRBJ1-2; tentatively, D is TRBD1 (5 bases). The ends were cut back, 8 bases at V and 8 bases at J, with 15 bases in the middle. Germline lookup yields CDR1 MDHEN and CDR2 SYDVKM. This CDR3 has 12 residues. The chain's CDR3 is CASVKGLGGYTF. As DNA, the CDR3 is TGTGCCAGCGTTAAGGGGCTGGGGGGCTACACCTTC.

The CDR3 protein is CASSPALPTGVIAKNIQYF. CDR3 nucleotides: TGCGCCAGCAGCCCAGCGCTCCCGACAGGGGTCATAGCCAAAAACATTCAGTACTTC. The chain recombines TRBV4-3 with TRBJ2-4; 8 bases map to TRBD1. Germline assignment: CDR1 LGHNA and CDR2 YSLEER. Unmatched junction bases numbered 14, after V lost 4 bases and J lost 0 bases. This CDR3 region has 19 residues.

This chain joins TRBV11-1 and TRBJ1-5; possibly TRBD1 for D (6 bases). The V gene lost 4 bases and the J gene lost 1 base, with 11 bases spanning the gap. CDR1 and CDR2 (germline): SGHAT, FQDESV (reference sequence). This CDR3 spans 15 amino acids. DNA for the CDR3: TGTGCCAGCAGCTCTAGGCAGGGGAGCAATCAGCCCCAGCATTTT. Its translation: CASSSRQGSNQPQHF.

The CDR3 sequence: CASSPGQGLSGGTDTQYF. Here the CDR3 DNA reads TGTGCCAGCAGCCCGGGACAGGGACTGAGCGGGGGCACAGATACGCAGTATTTT. The chain recombines TRBV11-1 with TRBJ2-3; 9 nucleotides agree with TRBD1. Trimming took 5 bases from V and 1 from J; bases not matched to a gene: 13. The CDR3 consists of 18 residues. Germline lookup yields CDR1 SGHAT and CDR2 FQDESV (reference sequence).

The chain links TRBV30 to TRBJ1-2; D is possibly TRBD1 (5 bases). CDR1 GTSNPN and CDR2 SVGIG come from the germline V gene (reference sequence). The CDR3 totals 11 residues. Between the trimmed V and J ends, which lost 2 bases and 8 bases, there was a span of 9 bases. CDR3 residues: CAWSQGVGYTF. CDR3 coding DNA: TGTGCCTGGAGTCAGGGAGTCGGCTACACCTTC.

Written as DNA, the CDR3 is TGTGCCAGCAGCTTAGACACCTACACCGGGGAGCTGTTTTTT. It is translated as CASSLDTYTGELFF. The chain uses TRBV7-8 and TRBJ2-2, with D uncertain. CDR3 length: 14 residues. Germline V CDR1 and CDR2: SGHVS, FQNEAQ. Trimming pared 1 base from V and 3 bases from J, leaving 6 bases between.

The rearrangement uses TRBV5-1 and TRBJ1-1; 7 nucleotides line up with TRBD1. In germline, CDR1 is SGHRS, CDR2 YFSETQ. The CDR3 has 15 residues. J was trimmed by 3 bases and V by 3 bases; bases with no gene match: 8. In DNA, the CDR3 is TGCGCCAGCAGCTCAAAAACAGGGGCGGACACTGAAGCTTTCTTT. This translates into CASSSKTGADTEAFF.